The source of this T cell receptor beta chain is a study of blood T cell repertoires in COVID-19. Study background: Acute-phase and convalescent COVID-19 samples originated in the United States, Italy and Spain. PBMCs, B-cell-depleted T cells, or T cells were the source of the cDNA or gDNA that made up the material.

As for this clone: Within the sample, other DNA sequences also encode this same CDR3.

In the source study's methods: Estimation of nucleated cell counts was performed using reference gene primer amplification. Clones were read by immunoSEQ multiplex PCR, and TCRdb kept only the in-frame ones, dropping some. The V and J calls and the clone size are those of that table, but D and trimming were determined from the DNA. The profile shows 110,000 to 150,000 clones, 75% to 90% of them singletons. The V end lost 0 bases, the J end lost 1 base, and 9 bases lay between the germline ends. There are 15 residues in the CDR3. Germline CDR1 is ENHRY and CDR2 is SYGVKD. The sample comprised peripheral blood. The chain uses TRBV10-3 and TRBJ1-1, with D possibly TRBD1 on 5 matching bases. The receptor comes from a man between 65 and 79 years old who had recovered from COVID-19. This CDR3 is CAISESRQGNTEAFF. The CDR3 DNA follows: TGTGCCATCAGTGAGTCGAGGCAGGGGAACACTGAAGCTTTCTTT.